The present T cell receptor (beta chain) was sequenced within a study of blood T cell repertoires in COVID-19. V lost 7 bases and J lost 6, with 15 bases in between. CDR3 length equals 12 residues. Germline CDR1 is SQVTM and CDR2 is ANQGSEA. TCRdb keeps only in-frame clones here, not all; method: immunoSEQ multiplex PCR. The sample has roughly 170,000 clones, 82% seen once. This sequence joins TRBV29-1 and TRBJ1-1, with D unresolved. This TCR derives from a man aged 55 to 69 who had recovered from COVID-19. Sequencing was carried out using PBMCs or T cells enriched from blood (not recorded which). CDR3 loop: CSGGGVQAEAFF. Written as DNA, the CDR3 is TGCAGCGGCGGCGGAGTGCAAGCTGAAGCTTTCTTT.